One sample yielded the 21 T cell receptor beta chains listed below, sequenced in a study of shared clonotypes between healthy human individuals. Naive CD8 cells were CD45RO-negative, positively selected for CCR7, excluding terminally differentiated effector memory CD45RA+ cells. Libraries were prepared by immunoSEQ multiplex PCR; TCRdb keeps only in-frame clonotypes and omits some of them. Here the sample spans about 1,900,000 clones, around 96% being singletons. Sequenced: naive CD8+ T cells sorted from blood. The source of these receptors is a young man in good health.

V usage is TRBV19 and J usage is TRBJ2-3; no clear D. V was clipped by 7 bases and J by 0 bases, with 17 bases between them. The germline V gene encodes CDR1 LNHDA and CDR2 SQIVND (reference sequence). The CDR3 sequence is 16 residues long. CDR3 sequence reads: CASNLLYGASTDTQYF. The CDR3 DNA sequence: TGTGCCAGTAACCTCCTCTATGGTGCAAGCACAGATACGCAGTATTTT.

The count of this clone is one. This chain links TRBV13 with TRBJ2-7, with 9 bases aligning to TRBD1. J was trimmed by 0 bases and V by 5 bases; bases with no gene match: 5. The CDR3 contains 15 residues. Germline V gives CDR1 PRHDT, CDR2 FYEKMQ (reference sequence). The CDR3 sequence: CASSGTGNGSYEQYF. CDR3 DNA sequence: TGTGCCAGCAGCGGGACAGGGAACGGCTCCTACGAGCAGTACTTC.

This clone was seen once. J is TRBJ1-6 and V is TRBV19; no firm D call. Looked up from germline, CDR1 is LNHDA and CDR2 is SQIVND (reference sequence). The germline V and J ends were trimmed by 7 bases and 0 bases, with 4 bases remaining between them. This CDR3 comprises 13 residues. The CDR3 sequence is CASKSSYNSPLHF. For the CDR3, the DNA is TGTGCCAGTAAGAGCTCCTATAATTCACCCCTCCACTTT.

CDR3 in amino acids: CASSSVRVTGTDTQYF. The CDR3 coding sequence is TGTGCCAGCAGTTCGGTGCGCGTCACGGGCACAGATACGCAGTATTTT. This rearrangement joins TRBV27 to TRBJ2-3, with D unresolved. CDR3 size: 16 residues. V lost 4 bases to trimming and J lost 1 base, with 15 bases between them. Germline V CDR1 and CDR2: MNHEY, SMNVEV (reference sequence).

This clone occurred once. This sample includes further DNA sequences coding for the same CDR3. The chain uses TRBV28 and TRBJ2-7; D perhaps matches TRBD1 (6 bases). The germline V gene encodes CDR1 MDHEN and CDR2 SYDVKM. This CDR3 spans 14 amino acids. Trimming removed 3 bases from V and 2 bases from J, with 11 bases in between. CDR3 in amino acids: CASSLWGQTYEQYF. The DNA for the CDR3 is TGTGCCAGCAGTTTGTGGGGACAAACCTACGAGCAGTACTTC.

The gene calls are TRBV28 and TRBJ1-1; D is ambiguous. The germline CDR1 and CDR2 sequences are MDHEN and SYDVKM. The CDR3 consists of 13 residues. The CDR3 reads CASAWGKGTEAFF. The CDR3 DNA is TGTGCGAGTGCGTGGGGTAAGGGCACTGAAGCTTTCTTT.

Notes on this clone: In the same sample, other DNA sequences code for this CDR3. The V gene is TRBV27, the J gene TRBJ2-5; no clear D gene. Trimming took 2 bases from V and 1 from J, leaving 5 bases between them. CDR1 and CDR2 from the germline V gene are MNHEY and SMNVEV (reference sequence). The CDR3 is 13 residues long. CDR3 protein: CASSLLGQETQYF. CDR3 nucleotide sequence: TGTGCCAGCAGTTTACTAGGCCAAGAGACCCAGTACTTC.

The rearrangement links TRBV4-3 to TRBJ1-4; D gene uncertain. The ends were cut back, 1 base at V and 4 bases at J, with 10 bases in the middle. From germline, CDR1 is LGHNA and CDR2 YSLEER. The CDR3 loop spans 15 amino acids. The CDR3 DNA follows: TGCGCCAGCAGCCAAGCCGCGACAAGTAATGAAAAACTGTTTTTT. This codes for CASSQAATSNEKLFF.

The chain employs TRBV9 and TRBJ1-4; no clear D. The V and J ends lost 4 bases and 6 bases respectively, with 7 bases between them. Germline CDR1 and CDR2: SGDLS and YYNGEE. The CDR3 totals 12 residues. CDR3 sequence: CASSPPDEKLFF. In nucleotides, the CDR3 is TGTGCCAGCAGCCCTCCCGATGAAAAACTGTTTTTT.

V usage is TRBV28 and J usage is TRBJ1-5; no reliable D call. CDR1 MDHEN and CDR2 SYDVKM come from the germline V gene. V dropped 3 bases and J dropped 2 bases, with 11 bases sitting between them. The CDR3 contains 15 residues. CDR3 sequence: CASSFVERGNQPQHF. CDR3 sequence (DNA): TGTGCCAGCAGTTTCGTGGAACGGGGCAATCAGCCCCAGCATTTT.

Points on this clone: The sample contains more than one DNA sequence encoding this CDR3. The chain uses TRBV6-5 and TRBJ2-7, with D possibly being TRBD1 (6 bases). Germline V gives CDR1 MNHEY, CDR2 SVGAGI. There are 15 residues in the CDR3. Between the trimmed V and J ends, which lost 0 bases and 3 bases, there was a span of 12 bases. CDR3 sequence (DNA): TGTGCCAGCAGTTACTCCCCGGGACAAGACTACGAGCAGTACTTC. This encodes CASSYSPGQDYEQYF.

The genes are TRBV28 and TRBJ2-5; D might be TRBD1 (5 bases). CDR1 is MDHEN and CDR2 is SYDVKM in the germline V gene. The CDR3 loop spans 14 amino acids. The V end lost 5 bases, the J end lost 2 bases, and 12 bases lay between the germline ends. CDR3 coding DNA: TGTGCCAGCAGTCCCTGGGGCAGGCAAGAGACCCAGTACTTC. It specifies CASSPWGRQETQYF.

The chain uses TRBV30 and TRBJ2-7; 8 bases align to TRBD2. CDR1 and CDR2 from the germline V gene are GTSNPN and SVGIG (reference sequence). The CDR3 sequence is 14 residues long. J lost 2 bases, V lost 2 bases, and 5 bases had no gene match. CDR3 loop: CAWSPGTRTYEQYF. The CDR3 region has the DNA TGTGCCTGGAGTCCCGGGACTAGGACCTACGAGCAGTACTTC. The full variable domain, completed using reference TRBV30 and TRBJ2-7, is SQTIHQWPATLVQPVGSPLSLECTVEGTSNPNLYWYRQAAGRGLQLLFYSVGIGQISSEVPQNLSASRPQDRQFILSSKKLLLSDSGFYLCAWSPGTRTYEQYFGPGTRLTVT.

V is TRBV9 and J is TRBJ1-1, with D possibly being TRBD1 (5 bases). Trimming stripped 0 bases from V and 4 bases from J, with 10 bases between. Looked up from germline, CDR1 is SGDLS and CDR2 is YYNGEE. The length of the CDR3 is 14 residues. The CDR3 loop is CASSVAQGGTEAFF. DNA for the CDR3: TGTGCCAGCAGCGTAGCTCAGGGAGGCACTGAAGCTTTCTTT. Together with reference TRBV9 and TRBJ1-1, the CDR3 gives the full variable domain: DSGVTQTPKHLITATGQRVTLRCSPRSGDLSVYWYQQSLDQGLQFLIQYYNGEERAKGNILERFSAQQFPDLHSELNLSSLELGDSALYFCASSVAQGGTEAFFGQGTRLTVV.

On this clone itself: This same CDR3 is encoded by further DNA sequences in the sample. The chain recombines TRBV5-4 with TRBJ1-2; no reliable D call. The germline V and J ends were trimmed by 0 bases and 0 bases, with 6 bases remaining between them. CDR1 is SGHNT, CDR2 YYREEE, per germline (reference sequence). This CDR3 has 14 amino acids. This CDR3 is CASSLDRTNYGYTF. The DNA for the CDR3 is TGTGCCAGCAGCTTGGACAGAACTAACTATGGCTACACCTTC.

The rearrangement links TRBV28 to TRBJ2-5; D gene unclear. This CDR3 comprises 12 residues. V lost 3 bases and J 3 bases, leaving 5 bases between the germline ends. Germline values: CDR1 MDHEN, CDR2 SYDVKM. CDR3 in amino acids: CASSLGKETQYF. DNA for the CDR3: TGTGCCAGCAGTTTGGGGAAAGAGACCCAGTACTTC.

Regarding this clone: Other nucleotide sequences in the sample specify the same CDR3. The chain uses TRBV9 and TRBJ2-3; TRBD2 aligns across 7 bases. The V gene's germline CDR1 is SGDLS and CDR2 YYNGEE. This CDR3 is 15 amino acids long. V lost 0 bases and J lost 1; bases outside the gene matches: 2. The CDR3 coding sequence is TGTGCCAGCAGCGTAGAGGGGAGGGGCACAGATACGCAGTATTTT. It yields the protein CASSVEGRGTDTQYF.

This chain links TRBV29-1 with TRBJ2-5; TRBD1 aligns across 10 bases. The CDR3 is made up of 15 amino acids. Trimming cost V 3 bases and J 7 bases; bases outside gene matches: 11. Germline V gene lookup returns CDR1 SQVTM and CDR2 ANQGSEA. This CDR3 is CSVEGTGVGRGTQYF. Here the CDR3 DNA reads TGCAGCGTTGAGGGGACAGGGGTTGGTCGGGGGACCCAGTACTTC.

About this clone: The same CDR3 can be traced to other DNA sequences in this sample. This chain joins TRBV28 and TRBJ2-7; the D gene is possibly TRBD2 (7 bases). In germline, CDR1 is MDHEN, CDR2 SYDVKM. The CDR3 has 17 amino acids. The V end lost 4 bases, the J end lost 2 bases, and 21 bases lay between the germline ends. The DNA for the CDR3 is TGTGCCAGCAGTTCTACCCCGGGGGGAACAGGGCCCTACGAGCAGTACTTC. It is translated as CASSSTPGGTGPYEQYF.

A single count supports this clone. This sequence joins TRBV5-4 and TRBJ1-1; possibly TRBD1 for D (6 bases). Trimming removed 2 bases from V and 5 bases from J, with 10 bases in between. The length of the CDR3 is 13 residues. Germline CDR1 is SGHNT and CDR2 is YYREEE (reference sequence). This CDR3 reads CASSFRGATEAFF. Written as DNA, the CDR3 is TGTGCCAGCAGCTTTAGGGGGGCGACTGAAGCTTTCTTT. The whole variable domain, filled in from reference TRBV5-4 and TRBJ1-1, reads ETGVTQSPTHLIKTRGQQVTLRCSSQSGHNTVSWYQQALGQGPQFIFQYYREEENGRGNFPPRFSGLQFPNYSSELNVNALELDDSALYLCASSFRGATEAFFGQGTRLTVV.

This chain links TRBV30 with TRBJ2-7; the D is unclear. Germline V lookup: CDR1 GTSNPN, CDR2 SVGIG (reference sequence). V lost 2 bases, J lost 7 bases, and 12 bases lay in between. The CDR3 is 12 residues long. In DNA form, the CDR3 reads TGTGCCTGGAGTTTTACACCCCCTGAGCAGTACTTC. It codes for CAWSFTPPEQYF.